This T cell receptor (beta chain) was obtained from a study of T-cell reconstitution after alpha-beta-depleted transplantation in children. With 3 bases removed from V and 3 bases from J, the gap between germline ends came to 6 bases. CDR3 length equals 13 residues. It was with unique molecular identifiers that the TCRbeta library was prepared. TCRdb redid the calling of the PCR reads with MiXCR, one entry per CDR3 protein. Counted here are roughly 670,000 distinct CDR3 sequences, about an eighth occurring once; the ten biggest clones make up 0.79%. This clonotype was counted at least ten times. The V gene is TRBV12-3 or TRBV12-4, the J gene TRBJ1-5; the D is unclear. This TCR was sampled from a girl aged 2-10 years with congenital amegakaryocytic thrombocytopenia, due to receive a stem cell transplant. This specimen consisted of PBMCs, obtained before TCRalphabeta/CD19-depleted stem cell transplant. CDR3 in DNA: TGTGCCAGCAGTTTTGGATTCAATCAGCCCCAGCATTTT. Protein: CASSFGFNQPQHF.